The sequence of this TCR beta chain was determined in a study of cytomegalovirus exposure and HLA in healthy donors. The PCR ran on 60 Vbeta and 13 Jbeta primers. Sequencing used immunoSEQ multiplex PCR; TCRdb keeps in-frame clones, though not all of them. The table records under 200,000 clones, 68% of them present only once. The V and J ends lost 3 bases and 0 bases, in that order; junction bases with no gene match: 13. There are 19 residues in the CDR3. Germline values: CDR1 MDHEN, CDR2 SYDVKM. This receptor was identified in a woman younger than 30 in good health and CMV-seropositive. The J gene is TRBJ2-3, the V gene TRBV28, with 9 bases aligning to TRBD2. The specimen was PBMCs. The CDR3 DNA reads as TGTGCCAGCAGTTTGATCCCACGCCACACTAGCGGGAGCACAGATACGCAGTATTTT. Translating it yields CASSLIPRHTSGSTDTQYF.